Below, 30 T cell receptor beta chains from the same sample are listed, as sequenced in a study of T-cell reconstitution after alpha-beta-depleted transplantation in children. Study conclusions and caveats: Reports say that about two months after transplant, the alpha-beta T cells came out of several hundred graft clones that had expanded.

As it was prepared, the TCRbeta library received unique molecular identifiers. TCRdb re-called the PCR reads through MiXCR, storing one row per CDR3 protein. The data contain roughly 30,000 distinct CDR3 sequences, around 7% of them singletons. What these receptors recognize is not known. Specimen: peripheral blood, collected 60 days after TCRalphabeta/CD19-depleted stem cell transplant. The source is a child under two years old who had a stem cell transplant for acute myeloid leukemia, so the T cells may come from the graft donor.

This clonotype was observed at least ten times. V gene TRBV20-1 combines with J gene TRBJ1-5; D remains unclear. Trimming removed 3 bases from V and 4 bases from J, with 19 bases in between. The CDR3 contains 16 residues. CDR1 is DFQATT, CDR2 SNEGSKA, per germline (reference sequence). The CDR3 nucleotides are TGCAGTGCTAGGAGGGTCAAGGACGTAGCGAATCAGCCCCAGCATTTT. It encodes CSARRVKDVANQPQHF.

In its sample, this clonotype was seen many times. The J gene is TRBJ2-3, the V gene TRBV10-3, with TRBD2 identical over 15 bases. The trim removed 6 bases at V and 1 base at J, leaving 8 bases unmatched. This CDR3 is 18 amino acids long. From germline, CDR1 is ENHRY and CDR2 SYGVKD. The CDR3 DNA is TGTGCCATCAGAACCGGGACTAGCGGGAGGTATGGCACAGATACGCAGTATTTT. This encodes CAIRTGTSGRYGTDTQYF.

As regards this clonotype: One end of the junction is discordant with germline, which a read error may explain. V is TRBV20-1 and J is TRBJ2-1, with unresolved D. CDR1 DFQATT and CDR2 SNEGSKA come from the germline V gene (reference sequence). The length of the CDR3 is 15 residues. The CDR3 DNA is TGCTGTGCTAGAAGCCCCCCGTACTCCTACAATGAGCAGTTCTTC. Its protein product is CCARSPPYSYNEQFF.

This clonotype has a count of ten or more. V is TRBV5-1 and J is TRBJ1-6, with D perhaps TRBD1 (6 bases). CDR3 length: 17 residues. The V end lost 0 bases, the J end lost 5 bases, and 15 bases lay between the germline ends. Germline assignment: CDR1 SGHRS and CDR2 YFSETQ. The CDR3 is CASSLGGPRGNNSPLHF. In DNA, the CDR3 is TGCGCCAGCAGCTTGGGAGGACCCAGGGGAAATAATTCACCCCTCCACTTT.

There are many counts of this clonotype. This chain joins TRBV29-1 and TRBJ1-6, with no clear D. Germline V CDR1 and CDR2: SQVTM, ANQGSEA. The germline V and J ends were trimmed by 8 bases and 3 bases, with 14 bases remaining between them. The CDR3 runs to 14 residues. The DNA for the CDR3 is TGCAGCTCCTCACCCTACTGCTATAATTCACCCCTCCACTTT. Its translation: CSSSPYCYNSPLHF.

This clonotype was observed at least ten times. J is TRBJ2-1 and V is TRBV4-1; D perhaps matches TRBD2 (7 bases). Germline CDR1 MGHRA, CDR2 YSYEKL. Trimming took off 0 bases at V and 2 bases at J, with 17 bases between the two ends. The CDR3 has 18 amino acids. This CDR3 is CASSQDARGAPPYNEQFF. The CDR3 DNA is TGCGCCAGCAGCCAAGACGCTCGGGGGGCCCCCCCCTACAATGAGCAGTTCTTC.

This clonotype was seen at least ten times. CDR3 nucleotide sequence: TGTGCCACCAAAGAAGAGTACAATGAGCAGTTCTTC. It encodes CATKEEYNEQFF. The V gene is TRBV10-3, the J gene TRBJ2-1; the D is unclear. There are 12 residues in the CDR3. The V gene lost 10 bases and the J gene lost 4 bases, with 11 bases spanning the gap. CDR1 ENHRY and CDR2 SYGVKD come from the germline V gene.

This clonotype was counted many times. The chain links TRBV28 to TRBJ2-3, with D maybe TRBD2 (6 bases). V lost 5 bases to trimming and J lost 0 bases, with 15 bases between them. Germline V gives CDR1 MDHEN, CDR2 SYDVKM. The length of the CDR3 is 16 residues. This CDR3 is CASSRRGSISTDTQYF. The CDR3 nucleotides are TGTGCCAGCAGTAGGAGGGGCTCTATCAGCACAGATACGCAGTATTTT.

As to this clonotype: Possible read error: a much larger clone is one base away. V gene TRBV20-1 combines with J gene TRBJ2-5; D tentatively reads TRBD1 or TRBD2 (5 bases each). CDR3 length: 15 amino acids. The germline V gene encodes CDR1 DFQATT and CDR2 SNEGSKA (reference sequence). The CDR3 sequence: CCASGYKGREETQYF. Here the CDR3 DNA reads TGCTGTGCTAGTGGTTATAAGGGGCGGGAAGAGACCCAGTACTTC.

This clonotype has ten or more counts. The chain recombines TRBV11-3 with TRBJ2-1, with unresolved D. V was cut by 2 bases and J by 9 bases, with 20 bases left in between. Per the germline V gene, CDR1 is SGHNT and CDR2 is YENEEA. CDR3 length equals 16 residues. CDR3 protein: CASSLRSPFPSGEQFF. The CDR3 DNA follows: TGTGCCAGCAGCTTAAGGTCTCCCTTTCCGTCGGGTGAGCAGTTCTTC. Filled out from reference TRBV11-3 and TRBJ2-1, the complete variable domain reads EAGVVQSPRYKIIEKKQPVAFWCNPISGHNTLYWYLQNLGQGPELLIRYENEEAVDDSQLPKDRFSAERLKGVDSTLKIQPAELGDSAVYLCASSLRSPFPSGEQFFGPGTRLTVL.

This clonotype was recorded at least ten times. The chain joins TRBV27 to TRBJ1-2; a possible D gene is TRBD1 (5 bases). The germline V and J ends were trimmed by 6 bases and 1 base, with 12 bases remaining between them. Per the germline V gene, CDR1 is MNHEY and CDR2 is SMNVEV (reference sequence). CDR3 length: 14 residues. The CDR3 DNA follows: TGTGCCAGCAGCGGTCGGGACGTTAACTATGGCTACACCTTC. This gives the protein CASSGRDVNYGYTF.

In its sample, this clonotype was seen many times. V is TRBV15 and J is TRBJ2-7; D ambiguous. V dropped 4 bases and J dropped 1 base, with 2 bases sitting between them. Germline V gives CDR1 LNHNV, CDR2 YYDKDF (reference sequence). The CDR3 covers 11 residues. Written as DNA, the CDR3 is TGTGCCACCAGCACATCCTACGAGCAGTACTTC. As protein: CATSTSYEQYF. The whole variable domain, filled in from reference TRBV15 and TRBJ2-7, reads DAMVIQNPRYQVTQFGKPVTLSCSQTLNHNVMYWYQQKSSQAPKLLFHYYDKDFNNEADTPDNFQSRRPNTSFCFLDIRSPGLGDTAMYLCATSTSYEQYFGPGTRLTVT.

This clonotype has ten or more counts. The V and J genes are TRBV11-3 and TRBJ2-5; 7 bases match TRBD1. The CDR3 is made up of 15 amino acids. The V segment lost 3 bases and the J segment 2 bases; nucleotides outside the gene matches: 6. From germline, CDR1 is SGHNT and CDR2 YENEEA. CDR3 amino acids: CASSLTGKIQETQYF. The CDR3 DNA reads TGTGCCAGCAGCTTGACAGGGAAGATTCAAGAGACCCAGTACTTC.

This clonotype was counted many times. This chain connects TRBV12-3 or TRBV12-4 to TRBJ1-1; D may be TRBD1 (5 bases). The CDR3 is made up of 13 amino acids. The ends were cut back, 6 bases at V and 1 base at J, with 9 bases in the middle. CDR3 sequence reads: CASRGEGNTEAFF. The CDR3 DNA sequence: TGTGCCAGCAGGGGGGAGGGGAACACTGAAGCTTTCTTT.

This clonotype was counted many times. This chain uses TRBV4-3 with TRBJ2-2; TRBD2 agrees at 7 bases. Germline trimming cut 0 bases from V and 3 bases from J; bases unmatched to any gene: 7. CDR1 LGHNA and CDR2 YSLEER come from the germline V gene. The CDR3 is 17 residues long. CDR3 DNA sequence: TGCGCCAGCAGCCAAGATGCGGGAGTAGGACACACCGGGGAGCTGTTTTTT. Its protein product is CASSQDAGVGHTGELFF.

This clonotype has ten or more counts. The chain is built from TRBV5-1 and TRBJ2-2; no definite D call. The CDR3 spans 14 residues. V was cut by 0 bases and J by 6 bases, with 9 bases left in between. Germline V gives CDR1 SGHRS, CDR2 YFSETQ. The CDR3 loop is CASSLAQVAGELFF. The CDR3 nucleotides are TGCGCCAGCAGCTTGGCGCAGGTGGCCGGGGAGCTGTTTTTT. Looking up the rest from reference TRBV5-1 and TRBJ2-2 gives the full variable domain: KAGVTQTPRYLIKTRGQQVTLSCSPISGHRSVSWYQQTPGQGLQFLFEYFSETQRNKGNFPGRFSGRQFSNSRSEMNVSTLELGDSALYLCASSLAQVAGELFFGEGSRLTVL.

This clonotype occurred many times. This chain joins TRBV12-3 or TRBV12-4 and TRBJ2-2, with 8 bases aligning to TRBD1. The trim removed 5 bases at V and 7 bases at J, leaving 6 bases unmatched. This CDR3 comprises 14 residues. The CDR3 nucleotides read TGTGCCAGCAGTCCCCAGGGGGCCGGCGGGGAGCTGTTTTTT. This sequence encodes CASSPQGAGGELFF.

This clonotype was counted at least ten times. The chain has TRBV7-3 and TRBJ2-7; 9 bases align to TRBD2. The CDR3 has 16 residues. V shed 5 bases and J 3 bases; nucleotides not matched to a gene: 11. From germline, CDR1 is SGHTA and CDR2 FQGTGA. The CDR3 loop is CASSPIGLAPIYEQYF. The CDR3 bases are TGTGCCAGCAGCCCTATCGGACTAGCGCCTATCTACGAGCAGTACTTC.

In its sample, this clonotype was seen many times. This CDR3 is CASSLGADTDTQYF. The CDR3 region has the DNA TGTGCCAGCAGTTTGGGAGCAGACACAGATACGCAGTATTTT. The chain carries TRBV6-5 and TRBJ2-3, with a weak D call TRBD2 (5 bases). This CDR3 is built from 14 residues. Trimming took off 4 bases at V and 2 bases at J, with 10 bases between the two ends. Per the germline V gene, CDR1 is MNHEY and CDR2 is SVGAGI.

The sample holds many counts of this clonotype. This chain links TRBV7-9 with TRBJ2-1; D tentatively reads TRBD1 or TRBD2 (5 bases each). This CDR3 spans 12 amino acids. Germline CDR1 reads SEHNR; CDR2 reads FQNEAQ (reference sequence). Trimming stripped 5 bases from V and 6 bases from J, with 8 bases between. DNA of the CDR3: TGTGCCAGCAGCCGGGACCGCAATGAGCAGTTCTTC. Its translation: CASSRDRNEQFF.

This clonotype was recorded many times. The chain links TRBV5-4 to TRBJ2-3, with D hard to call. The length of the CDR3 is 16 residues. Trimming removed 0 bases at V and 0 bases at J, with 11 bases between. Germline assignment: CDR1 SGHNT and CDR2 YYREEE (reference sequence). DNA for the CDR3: TGTGCCAGCAGCTTGGAACTTGGGCTTAGCACAGATACGCAGTATTTT. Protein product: CASSLELGLSTDTQYF.

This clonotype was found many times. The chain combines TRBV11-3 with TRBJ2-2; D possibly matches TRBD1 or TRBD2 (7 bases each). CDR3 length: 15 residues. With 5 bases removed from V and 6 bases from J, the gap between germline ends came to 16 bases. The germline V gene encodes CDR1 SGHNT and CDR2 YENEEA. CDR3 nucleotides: TGTGCCAGCAGCCTAGGGGGCGGGAGCCCCGGGGAGCTGTTTTTT. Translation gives CASSLGGGSPGELFF.

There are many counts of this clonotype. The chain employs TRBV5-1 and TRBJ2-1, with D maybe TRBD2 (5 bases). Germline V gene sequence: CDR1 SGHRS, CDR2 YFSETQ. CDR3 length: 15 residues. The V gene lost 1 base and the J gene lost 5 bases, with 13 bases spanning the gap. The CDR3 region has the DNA TGCGCCAGCAGCTTGAGGCGGGTCGTTGACAATGAGCAGTTCTTC. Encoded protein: CASSLRRVVDNEQFF.

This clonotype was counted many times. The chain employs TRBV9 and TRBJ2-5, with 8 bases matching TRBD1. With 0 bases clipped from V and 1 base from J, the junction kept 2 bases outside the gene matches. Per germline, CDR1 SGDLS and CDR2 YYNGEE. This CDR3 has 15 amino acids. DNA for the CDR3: TGTGCCAGCAGCGTAGTCGGGACAGGCCAAGAGACCCAGTACTTC. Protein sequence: CASSVVGTGQETQYF.

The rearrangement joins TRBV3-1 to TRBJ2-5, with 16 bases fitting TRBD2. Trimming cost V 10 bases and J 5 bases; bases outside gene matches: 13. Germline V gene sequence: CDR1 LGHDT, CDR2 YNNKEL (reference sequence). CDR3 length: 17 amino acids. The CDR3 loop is CATTPGTSGGAWETQYF. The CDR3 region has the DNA TGTGCCACCACCCCTGGGACTAGCGGGGGGGCGTGGGAGACCCAGTACTTC.

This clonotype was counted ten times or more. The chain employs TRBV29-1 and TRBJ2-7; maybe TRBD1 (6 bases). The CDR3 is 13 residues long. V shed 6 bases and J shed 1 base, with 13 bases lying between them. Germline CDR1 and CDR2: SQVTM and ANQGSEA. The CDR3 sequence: CSVAGTLSYEQYF. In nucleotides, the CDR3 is TGCAGCGTCGCCGGGACACTATCCTACGAGCAGTACTTC.

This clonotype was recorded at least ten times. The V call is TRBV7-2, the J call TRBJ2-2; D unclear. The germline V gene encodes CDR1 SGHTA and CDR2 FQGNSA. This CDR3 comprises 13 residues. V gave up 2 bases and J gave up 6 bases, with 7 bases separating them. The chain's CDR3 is CASSLQPSGELFF. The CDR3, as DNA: TGTGCCAGCAGCTTACAACCGTCCGGGGAGCTGTTTTTT.

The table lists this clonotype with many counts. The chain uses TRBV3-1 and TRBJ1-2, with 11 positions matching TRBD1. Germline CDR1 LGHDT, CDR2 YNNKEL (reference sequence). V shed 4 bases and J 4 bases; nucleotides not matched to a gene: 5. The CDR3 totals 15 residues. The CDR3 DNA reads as TGTGCCAGCAGCCCCCGGACAGGGGGCGTCTATGGCTACACCTTC. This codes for CASSPRTGGVYGYTF.

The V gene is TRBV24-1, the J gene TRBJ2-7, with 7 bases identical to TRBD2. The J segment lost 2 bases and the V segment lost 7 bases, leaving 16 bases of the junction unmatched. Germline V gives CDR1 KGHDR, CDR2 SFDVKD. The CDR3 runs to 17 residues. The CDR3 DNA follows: TGTGCCACCAGCGCTTGGGACGATGGGCGGGGGACCTACGAGCAGTACTTC. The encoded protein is CATSAWDDGRGTYEQYF.

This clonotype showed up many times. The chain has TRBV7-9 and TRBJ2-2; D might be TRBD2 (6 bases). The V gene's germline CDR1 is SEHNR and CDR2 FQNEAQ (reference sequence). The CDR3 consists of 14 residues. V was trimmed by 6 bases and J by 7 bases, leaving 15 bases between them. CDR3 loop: CASRAGRTGGELFF. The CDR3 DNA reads TGTGCCAGCAGGGCAGGGAGGACTGGCGGGGAGCTGTTTTTT.